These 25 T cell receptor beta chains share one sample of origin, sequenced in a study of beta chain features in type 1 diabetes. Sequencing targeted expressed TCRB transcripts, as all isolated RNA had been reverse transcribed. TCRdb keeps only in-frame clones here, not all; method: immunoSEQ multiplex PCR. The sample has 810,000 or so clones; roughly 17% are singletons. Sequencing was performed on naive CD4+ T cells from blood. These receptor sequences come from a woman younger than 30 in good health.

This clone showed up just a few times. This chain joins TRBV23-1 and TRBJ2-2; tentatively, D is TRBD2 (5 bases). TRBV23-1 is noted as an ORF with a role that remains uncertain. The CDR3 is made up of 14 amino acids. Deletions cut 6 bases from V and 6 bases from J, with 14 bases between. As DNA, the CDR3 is TGCGCCAGCAGCCCGCTTCTAGCCCCCGGGGAGCTGTTTTTT. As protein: CASSPLLAPGELFF.

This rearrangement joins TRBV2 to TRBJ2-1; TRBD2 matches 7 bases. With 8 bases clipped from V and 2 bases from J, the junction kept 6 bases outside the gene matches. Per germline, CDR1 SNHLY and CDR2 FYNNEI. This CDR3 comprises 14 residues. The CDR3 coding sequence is TGTGCCAGCGGGGGGGACTGGACCTACAATGAGCAGTTCTTC. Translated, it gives CASGGDWTYNEQFF.

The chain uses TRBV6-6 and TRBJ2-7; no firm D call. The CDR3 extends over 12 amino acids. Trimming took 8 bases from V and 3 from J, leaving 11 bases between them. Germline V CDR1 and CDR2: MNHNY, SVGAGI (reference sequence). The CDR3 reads CASGLGLYEQYF. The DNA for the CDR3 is TGTGCCAGCGGCCTAGGCCTCTACGAGCAGTACTTC.

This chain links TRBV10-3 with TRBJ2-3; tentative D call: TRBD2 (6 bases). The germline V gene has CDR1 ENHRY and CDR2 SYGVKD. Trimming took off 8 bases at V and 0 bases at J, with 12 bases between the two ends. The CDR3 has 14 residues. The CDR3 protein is CAIRSGSSTDTQYF. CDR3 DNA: TGTGCCATCCGTAGCGGCAGCAGCACAGATACGCAGTATTTT.

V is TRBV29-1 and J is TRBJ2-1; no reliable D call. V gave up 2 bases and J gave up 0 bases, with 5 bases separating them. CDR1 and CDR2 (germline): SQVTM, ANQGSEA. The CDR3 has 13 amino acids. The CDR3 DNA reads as TGCAGCGTTGAACATGACTCCTACAATGAGCAGTTCTTC. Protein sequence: CSVEHDSYNEQFF.

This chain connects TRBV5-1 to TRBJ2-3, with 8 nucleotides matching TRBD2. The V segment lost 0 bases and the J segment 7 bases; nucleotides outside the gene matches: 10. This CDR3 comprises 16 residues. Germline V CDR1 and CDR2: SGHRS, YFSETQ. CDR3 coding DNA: TGCGCCAGCAGCTTGGCCAGCGGGAGTCGACTTTATACGCAGTATTTT. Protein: CASSLASGSRLYTQYF.

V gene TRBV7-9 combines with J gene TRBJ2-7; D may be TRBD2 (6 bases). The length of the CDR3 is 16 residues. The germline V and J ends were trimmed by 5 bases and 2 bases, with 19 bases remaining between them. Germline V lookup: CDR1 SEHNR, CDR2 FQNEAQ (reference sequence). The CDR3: CASSPWGAGQAYEQYF. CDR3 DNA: TGTGCCAGCAGCCCCTGGGGTGCGGGGCAGGCCTACGAGCAGTACTTC.

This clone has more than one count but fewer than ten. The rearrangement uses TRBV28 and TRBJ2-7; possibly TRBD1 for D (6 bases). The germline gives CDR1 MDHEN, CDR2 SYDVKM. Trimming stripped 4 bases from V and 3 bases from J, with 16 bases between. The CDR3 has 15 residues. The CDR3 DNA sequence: TGTGCCAGCAGTTATACAGGGTATACGGTCTACGAGCAGTACTTC. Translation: CASSYTGYTVYEQYF.

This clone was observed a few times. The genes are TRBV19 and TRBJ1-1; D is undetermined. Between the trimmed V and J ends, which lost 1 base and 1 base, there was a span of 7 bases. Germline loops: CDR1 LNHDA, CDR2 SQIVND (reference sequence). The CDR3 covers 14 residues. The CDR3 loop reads CASSIGGGNTEAFF. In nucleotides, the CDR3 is TGTGCCAGTAGTATAGGAGGAGGGAACACTGAAGCTTTCTTT. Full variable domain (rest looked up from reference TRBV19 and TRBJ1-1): DGGITQSPKYLFRKEGQNVTLSCEQNLNHDAMYWYRQDPGQGLRLIYYSQIVNDFQKGDIAEGYSVSREKKESFPLTVTSAQKNPTAFYLCASSIGGGNTEAFFGQGTRLTVV.

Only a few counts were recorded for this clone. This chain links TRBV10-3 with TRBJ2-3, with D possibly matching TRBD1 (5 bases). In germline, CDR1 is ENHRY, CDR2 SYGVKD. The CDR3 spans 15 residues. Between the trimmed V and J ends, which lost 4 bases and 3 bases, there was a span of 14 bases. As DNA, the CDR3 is TGTGCCATCAGTGCTAGGGGCCTAGGGACAGATACGCAGTATTTT. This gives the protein CAISARGLGTDTQYF.

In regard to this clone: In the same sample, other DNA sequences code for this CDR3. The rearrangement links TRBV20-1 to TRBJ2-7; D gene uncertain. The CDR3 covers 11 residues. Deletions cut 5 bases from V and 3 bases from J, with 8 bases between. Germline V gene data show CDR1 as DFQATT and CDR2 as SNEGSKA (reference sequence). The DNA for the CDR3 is TGCAGTGCTCCCCTAAGCTACGAGCAGTACTTC. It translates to CSAPLSYEQYF.

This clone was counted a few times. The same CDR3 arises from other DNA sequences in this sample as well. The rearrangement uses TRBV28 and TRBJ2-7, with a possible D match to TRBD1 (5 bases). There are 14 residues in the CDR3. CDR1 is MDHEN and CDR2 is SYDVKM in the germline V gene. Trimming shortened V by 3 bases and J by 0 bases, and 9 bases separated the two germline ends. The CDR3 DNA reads TGTGCCAGCAGTTTCCAGGGAAGCTCCTACGAGCAGTACTTC. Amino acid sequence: CASSFQGSSYEQYF.

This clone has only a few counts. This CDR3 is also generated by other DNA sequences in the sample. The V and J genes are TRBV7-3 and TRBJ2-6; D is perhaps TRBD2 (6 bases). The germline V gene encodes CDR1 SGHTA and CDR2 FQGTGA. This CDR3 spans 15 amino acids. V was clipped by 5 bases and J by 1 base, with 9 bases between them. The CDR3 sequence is CASSLGSSGANVLTF. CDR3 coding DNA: TGTGCCAGCAGCCTCGGGAGTTCTGGGGCCAACGTCCTGACTTTC. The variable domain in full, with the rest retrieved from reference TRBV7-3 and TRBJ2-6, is GAGVSQTPSNKVTEKGKYVELRCDPISGHTALYWYRQSLGQGPEFLIYFQGTGAADDSGLPNDRFFAVRPEGSVSTLKIQRTERGDSAVYLCASSLGSSGANVLTFGAGSRLTVL.

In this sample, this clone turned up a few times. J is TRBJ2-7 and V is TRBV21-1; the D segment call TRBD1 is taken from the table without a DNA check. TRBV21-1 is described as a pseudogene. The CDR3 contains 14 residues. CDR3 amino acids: CASTSKGQGHEQYF. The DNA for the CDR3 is TGTGCCAGCACCTCAAAGGGGCAGGGCCACGAGCAGTACTTC.

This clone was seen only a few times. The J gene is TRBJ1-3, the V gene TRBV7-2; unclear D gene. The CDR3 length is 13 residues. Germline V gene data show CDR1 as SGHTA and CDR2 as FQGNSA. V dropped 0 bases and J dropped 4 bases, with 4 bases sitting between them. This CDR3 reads CASSLAEGNTIYF. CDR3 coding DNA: TGTGCCAGCAGCTTAGCAGAAGGAAACACCATATATTTT. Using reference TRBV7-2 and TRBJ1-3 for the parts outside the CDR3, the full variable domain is GAGVSQSPSNKVTEKGKDVELRCDPISGHTALYWYRQSLGQGLEFLIYFQGNSAPDKSGLPSDRFSAERTGGSVSTLTIQRTQQEDSAVYLCASSLAEGNTIYFGEGSWLTVV.

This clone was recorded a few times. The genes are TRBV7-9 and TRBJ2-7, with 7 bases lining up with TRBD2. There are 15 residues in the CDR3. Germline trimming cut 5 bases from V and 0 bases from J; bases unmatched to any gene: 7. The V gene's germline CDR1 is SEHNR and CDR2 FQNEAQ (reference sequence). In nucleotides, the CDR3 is TGTGCCAGCAGCCCTCCCGGGAGGTACTCCTACGAGCAGTACTTC. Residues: CASSPPGRYSYEQYF.

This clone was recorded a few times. This chain's CDR3 is CASSRATLQDTQYF. For the CDR3, the DNA is TGTGCCAGCAGCCGCGCGACATTACAGGATACGCAGTATTTT. The chain employs TRBV28 and TRBJ2-3; D is ambiguous. The V and J ends lost 6 bases and 6 bases respectively, with 16 bases between them. CDR1 and CDR2 (germline): MDHEN, SYDVKM. The CDR3 loop spans 14 amino acids. The complete variable domain, with remaining parts taken from reference TRBV28 and TRBJ2-3, reads DVKVTQSSRYLVKRTGEKVFLECVQDMDHENMFWYRQDPGLGLRLIYFSYDVKMKEKGDIPEGYSVSREKKERFSLILESASTNQTSMYLCASSRATLQDTQYFGPGTRLTVL.

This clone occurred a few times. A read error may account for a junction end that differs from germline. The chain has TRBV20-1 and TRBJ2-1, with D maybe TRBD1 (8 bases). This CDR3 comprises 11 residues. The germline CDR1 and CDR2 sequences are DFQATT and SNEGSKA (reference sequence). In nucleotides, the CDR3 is TGCAGTGCCAGAAGCGAGCGGGGACAGGTCTTC. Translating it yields CSARSERGQVF.

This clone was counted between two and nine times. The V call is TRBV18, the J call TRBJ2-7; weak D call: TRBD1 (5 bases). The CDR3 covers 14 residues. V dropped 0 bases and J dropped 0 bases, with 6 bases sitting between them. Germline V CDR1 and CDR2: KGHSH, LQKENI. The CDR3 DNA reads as TGTGCCAGCTCACCACCGACAGTCTCCTACGAGCAGTACTTC. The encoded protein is CASSPPTVSYEQYF.

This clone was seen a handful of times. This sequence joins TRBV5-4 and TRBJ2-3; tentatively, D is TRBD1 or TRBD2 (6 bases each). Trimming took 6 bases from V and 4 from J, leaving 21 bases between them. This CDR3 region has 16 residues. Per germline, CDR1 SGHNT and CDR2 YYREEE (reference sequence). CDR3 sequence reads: CASTLTRGDGSDTQYF. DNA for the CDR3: TGTGCCAGCACCTTAACAAGGGGGGATGGCTCAGATACGCAGTATTTT.

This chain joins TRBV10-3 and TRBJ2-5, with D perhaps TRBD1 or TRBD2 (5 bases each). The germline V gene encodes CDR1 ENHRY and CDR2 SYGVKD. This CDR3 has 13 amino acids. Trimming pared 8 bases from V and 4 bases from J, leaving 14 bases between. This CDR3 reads CAIGAAGGETQYF. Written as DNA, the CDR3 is TGTGCCATCGGGGCAGCCGGAGGAGAGACCCAGTACTTC.

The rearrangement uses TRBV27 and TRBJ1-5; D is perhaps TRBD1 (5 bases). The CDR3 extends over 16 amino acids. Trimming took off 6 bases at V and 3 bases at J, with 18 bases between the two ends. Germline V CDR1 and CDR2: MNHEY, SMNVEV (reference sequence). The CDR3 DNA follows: TGTGCCAGCAGCCCGGGGACGCAAGAGACCAATCAGCCCCAGCATTTT. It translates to CASSPGTQETNQPQHF.

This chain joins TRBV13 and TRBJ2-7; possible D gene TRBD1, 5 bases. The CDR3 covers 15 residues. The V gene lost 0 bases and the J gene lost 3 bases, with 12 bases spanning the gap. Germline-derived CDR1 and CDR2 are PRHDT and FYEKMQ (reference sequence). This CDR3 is CASSLGLTERYEQYF. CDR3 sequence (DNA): TGTGCCAGCAGCTTAGGACTGACAGAGCGCTACGAGCAGTACTTC.

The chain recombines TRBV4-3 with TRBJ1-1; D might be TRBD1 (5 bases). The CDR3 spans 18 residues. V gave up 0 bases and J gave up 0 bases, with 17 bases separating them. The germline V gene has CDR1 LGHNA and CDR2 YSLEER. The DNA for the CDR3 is TGCGCCAGCAGCCAAGATCAGTATGGGGGTAGGGTGAACACTGAAGCTTTCTTT. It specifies CASSQDQYGGRVNTEAFF.

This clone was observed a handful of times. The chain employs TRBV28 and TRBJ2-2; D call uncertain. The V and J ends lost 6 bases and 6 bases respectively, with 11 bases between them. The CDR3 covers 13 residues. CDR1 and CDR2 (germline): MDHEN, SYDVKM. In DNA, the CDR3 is TGTGCCAGCAGGGTCAAATACGCCGGGGAGCTGTTTTTT. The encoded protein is CASRVKYAGELFF.